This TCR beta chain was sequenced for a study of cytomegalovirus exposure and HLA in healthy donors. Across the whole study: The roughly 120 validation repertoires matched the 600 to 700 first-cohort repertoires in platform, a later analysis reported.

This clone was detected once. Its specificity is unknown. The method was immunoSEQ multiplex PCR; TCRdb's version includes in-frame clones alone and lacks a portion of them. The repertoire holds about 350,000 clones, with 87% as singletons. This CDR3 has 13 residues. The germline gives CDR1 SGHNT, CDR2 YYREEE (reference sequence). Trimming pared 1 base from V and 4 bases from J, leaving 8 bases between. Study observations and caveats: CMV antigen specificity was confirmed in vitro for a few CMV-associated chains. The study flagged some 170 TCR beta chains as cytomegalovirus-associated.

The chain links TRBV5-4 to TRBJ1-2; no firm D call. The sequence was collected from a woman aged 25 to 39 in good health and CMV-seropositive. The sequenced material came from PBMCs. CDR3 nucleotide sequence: TGTGCCAGCAGCTTGCCAGAAGTCTATGGCTACACCTTC. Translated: CASSLPEVYGYTF.